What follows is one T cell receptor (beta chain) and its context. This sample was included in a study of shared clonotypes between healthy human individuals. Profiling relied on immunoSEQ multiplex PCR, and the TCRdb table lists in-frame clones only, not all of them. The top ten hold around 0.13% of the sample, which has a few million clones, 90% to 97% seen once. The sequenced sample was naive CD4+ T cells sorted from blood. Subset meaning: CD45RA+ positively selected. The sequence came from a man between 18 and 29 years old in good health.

The CDR3 DNA is TGTGCCAGTAGCACACAGGGAGGGGAAAACATTCAGTACTTC. It is translated as CASSTQGGENIQYF. This chain connects TRBV19 to TRBJ2-4; D is perhaps TRBD2 (7 bases). The CDR3 has 14 amino acids. CDR1 is LNHDA, CDR2 SQIVND, per germline (reference sequence). The V and J ends lost 6 bases and 5 bases respectively, with 14 bases between them.